Listed below are T cell receptor beta chains from one sample, sequenced in a study of OX40 agonist ivuxolimab in advanced cancers. Using immunoSEQ multiplex PCR, the repertoire was profiled, and TCRdb retains in-frame clones only, with some absent. The data hold about 84,000 clones, with approximately 89% observed a single time. The sample was CD4+ or CD8+ T cells sorted from blood, taken in a trial of the OX40 agonist ivuxolimab. These TCRs come from an adult with an advanced solid tumor such as melanoma, head and neck, liver or kidney cancer. CDR3s include the opening cysteine and the closing phenylalanine or tryptophan. A D gene is named only where the DNA matches it firmly. Some rows mark clone size as missing; the rest say once, few, many or name a class of expanded clone.

>TRBJ1-5|.|.|TRBV9
TGTGCCAGCAGCGTAGATGACGCGCATAGCAATCAGCCCCAGCATTTT
CASSVDDAHSNQPQHF
>TRBJ1-2|.|.|TRBV10-2
TGCGCCAGCAGTGAAGGTTTTAGGGTCAGGAGTGGCTACACCTTC
CASSEGFRVRSGYTF
>TRBJ1-4|.|.|TRBV5-4
TGTGCCAGCAGCTTAACCGGACAGGAAAAACTGTTTTTT
CASSLTGQEKLFF
>TRBJ2-6|TRBD1|.|TRBV7-6
TGTGCCAGCAGCTTAGACAGGGGCAGGGGGCGCGGCGGTGGGGCCAACGTCCTGACTTTC
CASSLDRGRGRGGGANVLTF
>TRBJ2-7|.|.|TRBV29-1
TGCAGCGTTGTCGGACAGCACTACGAGCAGTACTTC
CSVVGQHYEQYF
>TRBJ2-5|.|.|TRBV5-1
TGCGCCAGCAGCTTGGTTGTGGGGTCGGAGGAGACCCAGTACTTC
CASSLVVGSEETQYF
>TRBJ2-7|.|.|TRBV4-1
TGCGCCAGCAGCCAAGAGGGGACATCCTCCTACGAGCAGTACTTC
CASSQEGTSSYEQYF
>TRBJ2-5|TRBD1|.|TRBV2
TGTGCCAGCAGTGCGGACAGGGGAAAAGAGACCCAGTACTTC
CASSADRGKETQYF
>TRBJ2-3|.|.|TRBV7-3
TGTGCCAGCAGCTTAAGGTTGGGTCAGACGTCTGCGCAGTATTTT
CASSLRLGQTSAQYF
>TRBJ2-7|.|.|TRBV15
TGTGCCACCAGCAGAGATAGGGGGGGCCGTGGAGGCGAGCAGTACTTC
CATSRDRGGRGGEQYF
>TRBJ1-5|.|once|TRBV19
TGTGCCAGTAGTCGCACGTGGGTCGGGAACCAGCCCCAGCATTTT
CASSRTWVGNQPQHF
>TRBJ2-7|TRBD2|once|TRBV5-4
TGTGCCAGCAGCTCAGCGGGGAGACCCTACGAGCAGTACTTC
CASSSAGRPYEQYF
>TRBJ1-4|.|.|TRBV30
TGTGCCTGTGTACCTCCGGGGGCTTCAAATGAAAAACTGTTTTTT
CACVPPGASNEKLFF
>TRBJ2-7|.|.|TRBV7-3
TGTGCCAGCAGCTTAACCCGGGTTTCCTACGAGCAGTACTTC
CASSLTRVSYEQYF
>TRBJ2-2|.|.|TRBV11-2
TGTGCCAGCAGGGGGGACATATCCACCGGGGAGCTGTTTTTT
CASRGDISTGELFF
>TRBJ2-1|.|.|TRBV5-1
TGCGCCAGCAGCTTGGGGGGAAGCGCCGGTGAGCAGTTCTTC
CASSLGGSAGEQFF
>TRBJ2-2|.|.|TRBV4-2
TGTGCCAGCAGCCAAGAACGGGGGGCTGGCGGGGAGCTGTTTTTT
CASSQERGAGGELFF
>TRBJ2-3|TRBD1|.|TRBV10-2
TGCGCCAGCAGTGAAGACAGGGTGTTGGATACGCAGTATTTT
CASSEDRVLDTQYF
>TRBJ2-2|TRBD2|.|TRBV5-1
TGCGCCAGCGCCCTTCCACGGAGCGGGGGGTACGTCGGGGAGCTGTTTTTT
CASALPRSGGYVGELFF
>TRBJ1-3|TRBD1|.|TRBV5-1
TGCGCCAGCAGCCCAACCACAGGGGGAGGTGGAAACACCATATATTTT
CASSPTTGGGGNTIYF
>TRBJ1-5|.|.|TRBV30
TGTGCCTGGAGTACGGGTAGAGGCAATCAGCCCCAGCATTTT
CAWSTGRGNQPQHF
>TRBJ1-6|TRBD1|.|TRBV6-5
TGTGCCAGCACGGACAGGGTTAATTCACCCCTCCACTTT
CASTDRVNSPLHF
>TRBJ1-2|.|.|TRBV6-1
TGTGCCAGCTTCCACATGTCTAACTATGGCTACACCTTC
CASFHMSNYGYTF
>TRBJ2-7|TRBD1|.|TRBV27
TGTGCCAGCAGGCATACGGGACAGGGCCTTAACGAGCAGTACTTC
CASRHTGQGLNEQYF
>TRBJ1-2|.|.|TRBV30
TGTGCCTGGAGGAGGGGGGATCAAGCTAACTATGGCTACACCTTC
CAWRRGDQANYGYTF
>TRBJ2-7|.|.|TRBV6-6
TGTGCCAGCAGTCCCTCGGGGTACGAGCAGTACTTC
CASSPSGYEQYF
>TRBJ2-1|.|.|TRBV4-1
TGCGCCAGCAGCGCGGACTTTGATGAGCAGTTCTTC
CASSADFDEQFF
>TRBJ2-5|TRBD1|.|TRBV5-1
TGCGCCAGCAGCCAGGGACAGGGGGGGATGGAGACCCAGTACTTC
CASSQGQGGMETQYF
>TRBJ1-5|.|.|TRBV2
TGTGCCAGCAGTCCCCTCGACAGGCTTAATCAGCCCCAGCATTTT
CASSPLDRLNQPQHF
>TRBJ1-1|TRBD1|.|TRBV27
TGTGCCAGCAGTTCATTGGAGCACAGGGGGCGGAACACTGAAGCTTTCTTT
CASSSLEHRGRNTEAFF
>TRBJ2-5|TRBD1|.|TRBV30
TGTGCCTGGAGTGGAGGGACAGGGTGGGGGACCCAGTACTTC
CAWSGGTGWGTQYF
>TRBJ2-7|.|.|TRBV30
TGCCTATCAAAACCCGGTTACGAGCAGTACTTC
CLSKPGYEQYF
>TRBJ2-4|TRBD1|.|TRBV7-6
TGTGCCAGCAGCTGGGGACAGGGTCTCGCAAACATTCAGTACTTC
CASSWGQGLANIQYF
>TRBJ2-5|TRBD2|.|TRBV5-1
TGCGCCAGCAGCTTGGGGCGGACTAGCGTCGAGACCCAGTACTTC
CASSLGRTSVETQYF
>TRBJ2-7|TRBD1|.|TRBV7-9
TGTGCCAGCAGCTTGGGACAGGGGGCCCACGAGCAGTACTTC
CASSLGQGAHEQYF
>TRBJ2-7|TRBD1|once|TRBV5-4
TGTGCCAGCAGCTCAAGCAAGGGACAGGGACCCGAGCAGTACTTC
CASSSSKGQGPEQYF
>TRBJ1-5|.|few|TRBV6-7
TGTGCCAGCAGCCGTAGGAGCAATCAGCCCCAGCATTTT
CASSRRSNQPQHF
>TRBJ2-1|TRBD2|.|TRBV7-9
TGTGCCAGCAGCTCCGCTAGCGGCTACAATGAGCAGTTCTTC
CASSSASGYNEQFF
>TRBJ2-1|.|.|TRBV7-2
TGTGCCAGCAGCCAGTCCCAGGGCCGTTCCAATGAGCAGTTCTTC
CASSQSQGRSNEQFF
>TRBJ2-1|TRBD2|.|TRBV19
TGTGCCAGTAGTGCCCCTAGCGGGAGTAGATCGAGTGCTGTCCACAATGAGCAGTTCTTC
CASSAPSGSRSSAVHNEQFF
>TRBJ1-1|.|once|TRBV19
TGTGCCAGTAGTCCAATGAGGGGCACTGAAGCTTTCTTT
CASSPMRGTEAFF
>TRBJ2-1|.|.|TRBV12-2
TGTGCAAGTCGCCTCGGGACTAGGTCGACCAATGAGCAGTTCTTC
CASRLGTRSTNEQFF
>TRBJ2-7|.|.|TRBV30
TGTGCCTGGAGTCCGGCCTGGGGCGAGCAGTACTTC
CAWSPAWGEQYF
>TRBJ2-1|TRBD2|.|TRBV19
TGTGCCAGTAGTATTCTACTAGCGGGAGGGCAGAATGAGCAGTTCTTC
CASSILLAGGQNEQFF
>TRBJ2-1|TRBD1|once|TRBV10-3
TGTGCCACCAGACAGGGTCCTGAGCAGTTCTTC
CATRQGPEQFF
>TRBJ2-2|.|.|TRBV5-1
TGCGCCAGCAGCTTGGACAGGGCGGACACCGGGGAGCTGTTTTTT
CASSLDRADTGELFF
>TRBJ2-4|.|.|TRBV5-1
TGCGCCAGCAGCTTGGCAGGGGATCAAAACATTCAGTACTTC
CASSLAGDQNIQYF
>TRBJ2-7|.|.|TRBV6-1
TGTGCCAGCCTCTTACAGGGCCGGAGAGACGAAGGGCAGTACTTC
CASLLQGRRDEGQYF
>TRBJ2-3|TRBD2|.|TRBV6-6
TGTGCCAGCAGTCCTAGCGGGAGGAGGGCAGATACGCAGTATTTT
CASSPSGRRADTQYF
>TRBJ1-5|.|.|TRBV5-1
TGCGCCAGCAGCTTGGATTCAGGGGCTAATCAGCCCCAGCATTTT
CASSLDSGANQPQHF
>TRBJ2-7|.|.|TRBV30
TGTGCCTGGAAAACATCTTACGAGCAGTACTTC
CAWKTSYEQYF
>TRBJ2-7|.|.|TRBV19
TGTGCCAGTAGTATCCGGACCGGTTACGAGCAGTACTTC
CASSIRTGYEQYF
>TRBJ2-1|TRBD2|.|TRBV2
TGTGCCAGCTCCGGGGGTAGCGGGGGGCCGGCCTACAATGAGCAGTTCTTC
CASSGGSGGPAYNEQFF
>TRBJ2-1|.|once|TRBV27
TGTGCCAGCAGTGAAGGGTTGGGTCTATACAATGAGCAGTTCTTC
CASSEGLGLYNEQFF
>TRBJ2-3|.|.|TRBV5-1
TGCGCCAGCAGCTTCGGGATTGGGGATACGCAGTATTTT
CASSFGIGDTQYF
>TRBJ2-2|TRBD2|.|TRBV11-2
TGTGCCAGCAGCGTCCGTTCAGCGGGAGGCACCGGGGAGCTGTTTTTT
CASSVRSAGGTGELFF
>TRBJ1-3|.|.|TRBV13
TGTGCCAGCAGCTTAGGGAGTTTGATCTCTGGAAACACCATATATTTT
CASSLGSLISGNTIYF
>TRBJ1-2|.|few|TRBV28
TGTGCCAGCAGTTCCGGACAGCGTTCCTCTAACTATGGCTACACCTTC
CASSSGQRSSNYGYTF
>TRBJ1-5|.|once|TRBV2
TGTGCCAGCAGGTCGGGCCGAAGGAATCAGCCCCAGCATTTT
CASRSGRRNQPQHF